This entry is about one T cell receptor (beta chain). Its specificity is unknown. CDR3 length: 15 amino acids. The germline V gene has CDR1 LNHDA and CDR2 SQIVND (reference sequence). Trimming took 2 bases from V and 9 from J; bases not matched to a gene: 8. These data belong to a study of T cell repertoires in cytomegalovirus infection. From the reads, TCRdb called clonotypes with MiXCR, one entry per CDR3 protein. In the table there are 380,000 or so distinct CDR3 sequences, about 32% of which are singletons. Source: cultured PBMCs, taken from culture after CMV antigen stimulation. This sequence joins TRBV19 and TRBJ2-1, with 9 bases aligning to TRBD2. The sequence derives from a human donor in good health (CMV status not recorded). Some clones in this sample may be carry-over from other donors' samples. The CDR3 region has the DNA TGTGCCAGTAGTATAACGGCTAGCGGGAAGGTTGAGCAGTTCTTC. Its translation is CASSITASGKVEQFF.